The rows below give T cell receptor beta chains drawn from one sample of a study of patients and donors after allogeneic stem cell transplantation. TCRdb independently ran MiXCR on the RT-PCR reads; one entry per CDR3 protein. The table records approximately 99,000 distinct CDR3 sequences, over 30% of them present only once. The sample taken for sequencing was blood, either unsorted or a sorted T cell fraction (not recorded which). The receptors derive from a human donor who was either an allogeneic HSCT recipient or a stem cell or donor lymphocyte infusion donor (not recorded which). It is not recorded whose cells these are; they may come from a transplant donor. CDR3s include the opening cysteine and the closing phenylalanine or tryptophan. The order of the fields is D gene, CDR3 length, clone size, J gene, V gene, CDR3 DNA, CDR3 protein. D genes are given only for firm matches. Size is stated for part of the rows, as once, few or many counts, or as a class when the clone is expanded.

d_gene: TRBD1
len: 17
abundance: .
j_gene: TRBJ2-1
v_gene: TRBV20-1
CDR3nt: TGCAGTGCTAGTATTTCTATTGGGACAGGGGGCGTGGATGAGCAGTTCTTC
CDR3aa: CSASISIGTGGVDEQFF

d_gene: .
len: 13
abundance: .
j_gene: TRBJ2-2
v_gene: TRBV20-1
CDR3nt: TGCAGTGCGATCAGACGGGGAACCGGGGAGCTGTTTTTT
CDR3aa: CSAIRRGTGELFF

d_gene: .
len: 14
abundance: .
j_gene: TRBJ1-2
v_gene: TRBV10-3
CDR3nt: TGTGCCATCAGTGCCGTCCTAACTAACTATGGCTACACCTTC
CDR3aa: CAISAVLTNYGYTF

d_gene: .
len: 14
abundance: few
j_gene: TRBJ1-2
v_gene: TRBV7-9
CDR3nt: TGTGCCAGCACCGGACGGCCACCGTCAGGGGGCTACACCTTC
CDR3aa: CASTGRPPSGGYTF

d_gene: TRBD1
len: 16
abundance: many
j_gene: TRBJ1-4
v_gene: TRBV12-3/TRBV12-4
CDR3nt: TGTGCCAGCAGTTCTGGGGACAGGGCATGGGGTGAAAAACTGTTTTTT
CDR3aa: CASSSGDRAWGEKLFF

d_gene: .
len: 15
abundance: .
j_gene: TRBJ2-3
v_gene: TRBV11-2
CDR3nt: TGTGCCAGCAGCCCAGAATCCCGGAGCACAGATACGCAGTATTTT
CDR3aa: CASSPESRSTDTQYF

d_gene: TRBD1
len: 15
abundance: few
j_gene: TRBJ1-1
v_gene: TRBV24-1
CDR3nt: TGTGCCACAAGTGCTAGGACAGGTGGTAAGGATGAAGCTTTCTTT
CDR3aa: CATSARTGGKDEAFF

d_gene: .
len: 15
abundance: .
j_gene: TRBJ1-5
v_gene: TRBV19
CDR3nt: TGTGCCAGTAGTATAGAAGAGAGAGGGGGTCAGCCCCAGCATTTT
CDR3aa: CASSIEERGGQPQHF

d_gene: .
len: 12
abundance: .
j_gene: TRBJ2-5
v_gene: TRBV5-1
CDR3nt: TGCGCCAGCAGCTTGGGGGGAACGGGACAGTACTTC
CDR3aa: CASSLGGTGQYF

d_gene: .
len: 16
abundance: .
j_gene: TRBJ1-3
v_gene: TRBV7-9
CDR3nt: TGTGCCAGCAGAGCACCGGACGCACTCGGTGAAAACACCATATATTTT
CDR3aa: CASRAPDALGENTIYF

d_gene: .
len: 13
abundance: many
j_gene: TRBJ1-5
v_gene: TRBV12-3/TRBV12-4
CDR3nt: TGTGCCAGCAGTCCCCAGGCGAATCAGCCCCAGCATTTT
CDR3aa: CASSPQANQPQHF

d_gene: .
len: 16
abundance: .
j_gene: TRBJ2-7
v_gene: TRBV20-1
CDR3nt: TGCAGTGCTTTACCTTTCACAGGGTCGCTCGGTTACGAGCAGTACTTC
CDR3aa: CSALPFTGSLGYEQYF

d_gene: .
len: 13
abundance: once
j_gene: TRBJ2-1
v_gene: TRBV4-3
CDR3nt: TGCGCCAGCAGCCAAGTGGCTGGAATGGAGCAGTTCTTC
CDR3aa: CASSQVAGMEQFF

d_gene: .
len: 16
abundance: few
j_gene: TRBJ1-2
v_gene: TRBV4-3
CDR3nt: TGCGCCAGCAGCCAAGATACAGGGACCCCAAACTATGGCTACACCTTC
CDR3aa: CASSQDTGTPNYGYTF

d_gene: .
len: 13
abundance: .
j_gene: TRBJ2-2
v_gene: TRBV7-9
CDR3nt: TGTGCCAGCAGCCCCGATTTTACCGGGGAGCTGTTTTTT
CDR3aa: CASSPDFTGELFF

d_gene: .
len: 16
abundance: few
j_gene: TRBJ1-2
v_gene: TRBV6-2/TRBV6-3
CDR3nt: TGTGCCAGCAGCCCAGGGGCGAGGTCCCAACAATATGGCTACACCTTC
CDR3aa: CASSPGARSQQYGYTF

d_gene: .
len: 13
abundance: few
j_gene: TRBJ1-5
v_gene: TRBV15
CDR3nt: TGTGCCACCAGCAGAGATGATAGGCAGCCCCAGCATTTT
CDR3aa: CATSRDDRQPQHF

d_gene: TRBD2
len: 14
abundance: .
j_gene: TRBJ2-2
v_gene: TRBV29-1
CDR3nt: TGCAGCGTGCTTAGCGGGAGCGGGATCGGGGAGCTGTTTTTT
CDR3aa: CSVLSGSGIGELFF

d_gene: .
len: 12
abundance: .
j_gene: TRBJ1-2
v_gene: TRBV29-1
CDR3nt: TGCAGCGTCAATGACAGGATCTATGGCTACACCTTC
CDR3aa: CSVNDRIYGYTF

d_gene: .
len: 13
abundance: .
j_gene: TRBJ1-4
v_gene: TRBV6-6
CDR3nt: TGTGCCAGCAGTGGGCGGGGGCGTGAAAAACTGTTTTTT
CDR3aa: CASSGRGREKLFF

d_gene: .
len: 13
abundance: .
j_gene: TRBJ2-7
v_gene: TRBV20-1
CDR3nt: TGCAGTGCTCCCCCCTCCCACTCCTACGAGCAGTACTTC
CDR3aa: CSAPPSHSYEQYF

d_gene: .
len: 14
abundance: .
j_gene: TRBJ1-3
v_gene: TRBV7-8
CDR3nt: TGTGCCAGCAGCTTACTAACAACTGGAAACACCATATATTTT
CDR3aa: CASSLLTTGNTIYF

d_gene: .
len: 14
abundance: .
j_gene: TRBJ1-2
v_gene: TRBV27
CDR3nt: TGTGCCAGCAGTCCCTCGGGGTTTGCCTATGGCTACACCTTC
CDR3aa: CASSPSGFAYGYTF

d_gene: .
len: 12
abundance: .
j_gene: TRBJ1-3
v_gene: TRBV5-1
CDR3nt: TGCGCCAGCAGCTTAGTCGGAAACACCATATATTTT
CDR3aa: CASSLVGNTIYF

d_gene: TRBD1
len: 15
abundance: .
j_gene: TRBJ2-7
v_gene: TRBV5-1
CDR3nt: TGCGCCAGCAGCGGAACCGGGACAGGGGTCTACGAGCAGTACTTC
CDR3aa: CASSGTGTGVYEQYF

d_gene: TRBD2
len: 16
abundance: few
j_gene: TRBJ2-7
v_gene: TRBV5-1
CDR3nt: TGCGCCAGCAGAAAGGGGACTAGCGGTCTCTCCTACGAGCAGTACTTC
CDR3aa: CASRKGTSGLSYEQYF

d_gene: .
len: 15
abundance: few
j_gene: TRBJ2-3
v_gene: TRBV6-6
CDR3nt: TGTGCCAGCAGCCGCCTCGGGTCCGGGACAGATACGCAGTATTTT
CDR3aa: CASSRLGSGTDTQYF

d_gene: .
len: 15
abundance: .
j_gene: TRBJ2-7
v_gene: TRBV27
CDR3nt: TGTGCCAGCAGTTTATCTGGGCGGTCCCCGCTCGAGCAGTACTTC
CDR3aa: CASSLSGRSPLEQYF

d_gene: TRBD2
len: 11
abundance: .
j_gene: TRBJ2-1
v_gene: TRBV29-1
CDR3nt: TGCAGCGGACAAAAAGCGGGGGTGGAGTTCTTC
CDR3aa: CSGQKAGVEFF

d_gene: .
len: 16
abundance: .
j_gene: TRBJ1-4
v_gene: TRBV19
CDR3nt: TGTGCCAGTAGTACGGGACGGCAAGCCGGGAGTGAAAAACTGTTTTTT
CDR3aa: CASSTGRQAGSEKLFF

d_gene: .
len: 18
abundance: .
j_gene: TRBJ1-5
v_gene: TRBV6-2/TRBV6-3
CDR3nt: TGTGCCAGCAGCTACCACAGGGAAGGCAGGGGTCCTAATCAGCCCCAGCATTTT
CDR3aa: CASSYHREGRGPNQPQHF

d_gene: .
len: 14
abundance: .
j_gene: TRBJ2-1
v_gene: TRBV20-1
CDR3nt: TGCAGTGCTAGAGAGGGGGTCGCCTACAATGAGCAGTTCTTC
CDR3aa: CSAREGVAYNEQFF

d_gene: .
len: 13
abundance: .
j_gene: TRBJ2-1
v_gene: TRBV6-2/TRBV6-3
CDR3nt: TGTGCCAGCAGTTACCTCGATTACAATGAGCAGTTCTTC
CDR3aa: CASSYLDYNEQFF

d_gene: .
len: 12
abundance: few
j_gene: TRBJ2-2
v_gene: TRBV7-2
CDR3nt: TGTGCCAGCAGCAAAAACACCGGGGAGCTGTTTTTT
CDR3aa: CASSKNTGELFF

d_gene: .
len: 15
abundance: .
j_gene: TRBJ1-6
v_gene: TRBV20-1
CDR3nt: TGCAGTGCCGAGAACCGACGGGCAGATAATTCACCCCTCCACTTT
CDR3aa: CSAENRRADNSPLHF

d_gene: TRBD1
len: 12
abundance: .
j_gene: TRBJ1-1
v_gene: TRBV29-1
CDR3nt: TGCAGCGTCAACAGGGGGAACACTGAAGCTTTCTTT
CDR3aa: CSVNRGNTEAFF

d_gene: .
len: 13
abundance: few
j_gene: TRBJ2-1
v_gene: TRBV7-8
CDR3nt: TGTGCCAGCAGCTTAGATGATCGAGCTGAGCAGTTCTTC
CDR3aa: CASSLDDRAEQFF

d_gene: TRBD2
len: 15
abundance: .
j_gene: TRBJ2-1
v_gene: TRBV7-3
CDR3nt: TGTGCCAGCAGCCCACAGCGGGGAGCCTACAATGAGCAGTTCTTC
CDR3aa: CASSPQRGAYNEQFF